This entry lists 28 T cell receptor beta chains sequenced from one sample in a study of regulatory T cells in long-lasting Graves disease. Time point: persistent/refractory GD, antithyroid drugs over 5 years with positive TRAb. RNA isolated from PBMCs was used to make the TCR library. Both iRepertoire HTBI primers and Arm-PCR of CDR3 regions were used to build the TCR beta libraries. TCRdb passed the multiplex PCR reads through MiXCR, listing each CDR3 protein once. The profile shows 400,000 to 500,000 distinct CDR3 sequences, around 20% of them singletons. The source was peripheral blood mononuclear cells (PBMCs), collected when the disease was refractory, from a patient treated with antithyroid drugs. The receptor set was obtained from a female donor with Graves disease.

This clonotype was recorded many times. The V and J genes are TRBV28 and TRBJ1-2, with TRBD1 identical over 7 bases. The CDR3 loop spans 12 amino acids. Germline lookup yields CDR1 MDHEN and CDR2 SYDVKM. Germline trimming cut 7 bases from V and 4 bases from J; bases unmatched to any gene: 3. The CDR3 region is CASTTGVYGYTF. CDR3 in DNA: TGTGCCAGCACTACAGGGGTCTATGGCTACACCTTC.

Worth noting for this clonotype: Its ends do not fully match the called genes, so a read error is possible. The gene calls are TRBV4-1 and TRBJ2-7; D may be TRBD2 (5 bases). Per germline, CDR1 MGHRA and CDR2 YSYEKL. CDR3 size: 12 residues. The CDR3 here is CASSQGRGEQYF. CDR3 nucleotide sequence: TGTGCCAGCAGCCAAGGTAGAGGGGAGCAGTACTTC.

The V call is TRBV15, the J call TRBJ2-3; D remains ambiguous. V lost 5 bases, J lost 5 bases, and 8 bases lay in between. This CDR3 comprises 12 residues. Germline loops: CDR1 LNHNV, CDR2 YYDKDF (reference sequence). The CDR3, as DNA: TGTGCCACCAGCCGAGCCCGAGATACGCAGTATTTT. It yields the protein CATSRARDTQYF.

This clonotype was observed many times. The chain employs TRBV12-3 or TRBV12-4 and TRBJ2-7; TRBD1 matches at 9 bases. The CDR3 consists of 15 residues. The junction had 7 bases not matched to a gene; V was cut back by 1 base and J by 6 bases. CDR3 amino acids: CASSLVAEGQGEQYF. CDR3 bases: TGTGCCAGCAGTTTAGTCGCGGAGGGACAGGGCGAGCAGTACTTC.

This clonotype was detected many times. This chain joins TRBV11-2 and TRBJ2-7; possible D gene TRBD2, 5 bases. V was cut by 5 bases and J by 3 bases, with 14 bases left in between. The CDR3 has 14 residues. Germline CDR1 and CDR2: SGHAT and FQNNGV. The CDR3 region is CASSLRESRYEQYF. For the CDR3, the DNA is TGTGCCAGCAGCCTTCGGGAAAGTCGCTACGAGCAGTACTTC.

In this sample, this clonotype turned up a few times. The CDR3 is CSAPPPDAVTEAFF. For the CDR3, the DNA is TGCAGTGCCCCCCCCCCGGACGCGGTCACTGAAGCTTTCTTT. V gene TRBV20-1 combines with J gene TRBJ1-1; no reliable D call. The CDR3 loop spans 14 amino acids. CDR1 is DFQATT and CDR2 is SNEGSKA in the germline V gene (reference sequence). V lost 6 bases, J lost 4 bases, and 18 bases lay in between.

The chain combines TRBV20-1 with TRBJ2-5; 7 bases agree with TRBD2. V shed 4 bases, J shed 2 bases, and the junction held 4 bases outside the gene matches. CDR1 DFQATT and CDR2 SNEGSKA come from the germline V gene (reference sequence). The CDR3 sequence is 13 residues long. The CDR3, as DNA: TGCAGTGCTACCGGGAGGTCACAAGAGACCCAGTACTTC. This translates into CSATGRSQETQYF.

This clonotype was seen at least ten times. The chain is built from TRBV20-1 and TRBJ2-5; TRBD1 or TRBD2 may be the D gene (5 bases each). Trimming took off 5 bases at V and 3 bases at J, with 16 bases between the two ends. CDR1 is DFQATT and CDR2 is SNEGSKA in the germline V gene (reference sequence). The CDR3 sequence is 14 residues long. The CDR3 sequence is CSAEGQGEEETQYF. The DNA for the CDR3 is TGCAGTGCTGAGGGTCAGGGAGAGGAAGAGACCCAGTACTTC.

This clonotype was detected many times. The chain joins TRBV2 to TRBJ1-1; D unclear. Trimming pared 0 bases from V and 1 base from J, leaving 12 bases between. Germline V gene data show CDR1 as SNHLY and CDR2 as FYNNEI. The CDR3 consists of 16 residues. The CDR3, as DNA: TGTGCCAGCAGTGAAGCAGGCTTCTGGGGGAACACTGAAGCTTTCTTT. As protein: CASSEAGFWGNTEAFF.

The sample holds a few counts of this clonotype. The chain employs TRBV13 and TRBJ2-7; D unclear. CDR1 and CDR2 (germline): PRHDT, FYEKMQ (reference sequence). CDR3 length equals 15 residues. Trimming left V 5 bases short and J 2 bases short, with 16 bases between. The CDR3 DNA sequence: TGTGCCAGCAGCGGAGAGCCGACCGAGACCTACGAGCAGTACTTC. It codes for CASSGEPTETYEQYF.

This clonotype occurred a few times. The rearrangement uses TRBV29-1 and TRBJ2-3; D is unresolved. There are 12 residues in the CDR3. V was trimmed by 0 bases and J by 3 bases, leaving 4 bases between them. Germline values: CDR1 SQVTM, CDR2 ANQGSEA. DNA for the CDR3: TGCAGCGTTGAAGAAAGAACAGATACGCAGTATTTT. Translation gives CSVEERTDTQYF.

This clonotype was seen many times. The chain joins TRBV30 to TRBJ2-2; 10 bases fit TRBD1. Germline-derived CDR1 and CDR2 are GTSNPN and SVGIG (reference sequence). The CDR3 has 17 residues. The ends lost 3 bases at V and 4 bases at J; junction bases unmatched: 11. CDR3 amino acids: CAWRVTGGAGSTGELFF. The CDR3 bases are TGTGCCTGGAGGGTGACAGGGGGCGCTGGTTCCACCGGGGAGCTGTTTTTT.

V usage is TRBV4-1 and J usage is TRBJ1-2; 7 bases line up with TRBD1. In germline, CDR1 is MGHRA, CDR2 YSYEKL. V dropped 1 base and J dropped 2; count of bases not matched to a gene: 4. This CDR3 spans 15 amino acids. The CDR3: CASSQVGGRNYGYTF. The DNA for the CDR3 is TGCGCCAGCAGCCAAGTAGGGGGCAGGAACTATGGCTACACCTTC.

This clonotype has a handful of counts. The chain carries TRBV3-1 and TRBJ1-1, with D unresolved. This CDR3 spans 14 amino acids. The germline V and J ends were trimmed by 0 bases and 9 bases, with 14 bases remaining between them. Germline V gene data show CDR1 as LGHDT and CDR2 as YNNKEL (reference sequence). In DNA, the CDR3 is TGTGCCAGCAGCCAAGATTTAAGGGCAAGCAAAGCTTTCTTT. The encoded protein is CASSQDLRASKAFF.

The chain links TRBV7-6 to TRBJ1-4; possibly TRBD1 for D (6 bases). Trimming left V 4 bases short and J 8 bases short, with 11 bases between. This CDR3 spans 13 amino acids. The germline V gene has CDR1 SGHVS and CDR2 FNYEAQ. For the CDR3, the DNA is TGTGCCAGCAGCTGGGGGGCAGGCGAAAAACTGTTTTTT. It is translated as CASSWGAGEKLFF.

This clonotype was observed a few times. V and J are TRBV7-2 and TRBJ2-7, with a tentative D call TRBD2 (5 bases). Trimming removed 3 bases from V and 3 bases from J, with 15 bases in between. In germline, CDR1 is SGHTA, CDR2 FQGNSA. The CDR3 extends over 15 amino acids. CDR3 nucleotides: TGTGCCAGCAGCTTCCCCGGGATTTTAGACTACGAGCAGTACTTC. Encoded protein: CASSFPGILDYEQYF.

This clonotype was detected many times. The chain carries TRBV28 and TRBJ1-5; TRBD1 matches at 9 bases. Per germline, CDR1 MDHEN and CDR2 SYDVKM. The CDR3 sequence is 13 residues long. J gave up 5 bases and V 6 bases, and 2 bases lay outside the gene matches. The CDR3 DNA sequence: TGTGCCAGCAGAAGGGACAGGGATCAGCCCCAGCATTTT. This encodes CASRRDRDQPQHF.

This clonotype was recorded many times. The chain has TRBV28 and TRBJ2-7; the match to TRBD1 covers 11 bases. Losses at the gene ends were 6 bases for V and 6 bases for J; bases not matched to a gene: 13. The CDR3 spans 16 residues. Germline V lookup: CDR1 MDHEN, CDR2 SYDVKM. The CDR3 reads CASRQGTGGSLGEQYF. In DNA, the CDR3 is TGTGCCAGCAGACAAGGGACAGGGGGTTCCCTCGGCGAGCAGTACTTC.

This clonotype was recorded many times. V and J are TRBV20-1 and TRBJ1-4; the D is unclear. Germline-derived CDR1 and CDR2 are DFQATT and SNEGSKA (reference sequence). This CDR3 comprises 14 residues. Trimming left V 1 base short and J 0 bases short, with 6 bases between. The CDR3 spells CSARASATNEKLFF. CDR3 DNA: TGCAGTGCTAGAGCCTCTGCAACTAATGAAAAACTGTTTTTT.

This clonotype showed up just a few times. Its ends do not fully match the called genes, so a read error is possible. This chain uses TRBV9 with TRBJ2-7; tentatively, D is TRBD2 (6 bases). Germline loops: CDR1 SGDLS, CDR2 YYNGEE. The CDR3 sequence is 13 residues long. The CDR3: CASSGGGSSEQYF. CDR3 bases: TGTGCCAGCAGCGGTGGGGGGTCCTCCGAGCAGTACTTC.

This clonotype was seen repeatedly, ten times or more. The rearrangement links TRBV2 to TRBJ2-7, with 7 bases fitting TRBD1. The CDR3 loop spans 12 amino acids. V gave up 7 bases and J gave up 2 bases; unmatched junction bases: 2. Germline V CDR1 and CDR2: SNHLY, FYNNEI. The CDR3 sequence: CASTTGAYEQYF. Written as DNA, the CDR3 is TGTGCCAGCACTACAGGGGCCTACGAGCAGTACTTC.

This clonotype was seen at least ten times. The chain couples TRBV28 to TRBJ2-7; 9 nucleotides match TRBD1. Germline V gene data show CDR1 as MDHEN and CDR2 as SYDVKM. The trim removed 1 base at V and 1 base at J, leaving 5 bases unmatched. This CDR3 comprises 16 residues. The CDR3 loop is CASSLSGQGQSYEQYF. Written as DNA, the CDR3 is TGTGCCAGCAGTTTATCGGGACAGGGTCAATCCTACGAGCAGTACTTC.

The table lists this clonotype with many counts. The J gene is TRBJ2-7, the V gene TRBV20-1; TRBD1 matches 8 bases. This CDR3 has 13 amino acids. J gave up 3 bases and V 6 bases, and 7 bases lay outside the gene matches. Germline V gene data show CDR1 as DFQATT and CDR2 as SNEGSKA (reference sequence). The CDR3: CSATDRGDYEQYF. CDR3 bases: TGCAGTGCCACCGACAGGGGAGACTACGAGCAGTACTTC.

This clonotype was detected ten times or more. The genes are TRBV20-1 and TRBJ1-1; unclear D gene. Trimming stripped 1 base from V and 6 bases from J, with 6 bases between. Germline V CDR1 and CDR2: DFQATT, SNEGSKA (reference sequence). The CDR3 totals 11 residues. The CDR3 sequence: CSARGDAEAFF. The CDR3 DNA sequence: TGCAGTGCTAGAGGGGATGCTGAAGCTTTCTTT.

This chain connects TRBV15 to TRBJ2-1; 9 nucleotides match TRBD1. The length of the CDR3 is 15 residues. CDR1 and CDR2 (germline): LNHNV, YYDKDF (reference sequence). V was pared by 9 bases and J by 0 bases, with 6 bases of the junction left unmatched. In DNA, the CDR3 is TGTGCCACTAGGTCGGGACAGGGCTCCTACAATGAGCAGTTCTTC. This translates into CATRSGQGSYNEQFF. The full variable domain, with the rest looked up from reference TRBV15 and TRBJ2-1, is DAMVIQNPRYQVTQFGKPVTLSCSQTLNHNVMYWYQQKSSQAPKLLFHYYDKDFNNEADTPDNFQSRRPNTSFCFLDIRSPGLGDTAMYLCATRSGQGSYNEQFFGPGTRLTVL.

V and J are TRBV10-3 and TRBJ1-1; 7 bases agree with TRBD1. The germline CDR1 and CDR2 sequences are ENHRY and SYGVKD. This CDR3 is 16 amino acids long. V shed 2 bases, J shed 4 bases, and the junction held 10 bases outside the gene matches. The CDR3: CAISEAKQGWGTEAFF. For the CDR3, the DNA is TGTGCCATCAGTGAGGCGAAACAGGGGTGGGGCACTGAAGCTTTCTTT.

This chain joins TRBV3-1 and TRBJ1-2, with 9 nucleotides matching TRBD1. Losses at the gene ends were 5 bases for V and 8 bases for J; bases not matched to a gene: 9. This CDR3 is built from 14 residues. Germline CDR1 and CDR2: LGHDT and YNNKEL (reference sequence). Here the CDR3 DNA reads TGTGCCAGCAGCAACAGACAGGGGGAGATAGGCTACACCTTC. Protein product: CASSNRQGEIGYTF.

The chain carries TRBV7-3 and TRBJ2-1, with 11 bases matching TRBD1. V was pared by 0 bases and J by 6 bases, with 4 bases of the junction left unmatched. The CDR3 covers 16 residues. Per the germline V gene, CDR1 is SGHTA and CDR2 is FQGTGA. DNA for the CDR3: TGTGCCAGCAGCTTAACGGGACAGGGGGGGATCAATGAGCAGTTCTTC. Translating gives CASSLTGQGGINEQFF.